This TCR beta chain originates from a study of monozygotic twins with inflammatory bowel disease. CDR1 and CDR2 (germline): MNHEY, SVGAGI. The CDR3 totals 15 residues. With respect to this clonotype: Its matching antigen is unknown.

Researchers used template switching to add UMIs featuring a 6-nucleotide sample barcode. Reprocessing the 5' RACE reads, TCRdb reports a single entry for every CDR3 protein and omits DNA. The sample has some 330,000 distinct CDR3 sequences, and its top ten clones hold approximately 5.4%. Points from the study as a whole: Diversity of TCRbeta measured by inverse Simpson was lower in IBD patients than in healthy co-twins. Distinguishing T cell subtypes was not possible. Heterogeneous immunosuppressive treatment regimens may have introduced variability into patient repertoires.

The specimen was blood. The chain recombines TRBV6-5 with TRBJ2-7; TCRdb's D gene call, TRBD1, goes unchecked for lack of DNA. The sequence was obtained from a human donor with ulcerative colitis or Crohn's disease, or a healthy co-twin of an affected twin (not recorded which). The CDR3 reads CASSYGPGATYEQYF.